This TCR beta chain was recorded in a study of blood T cells in healthy people across ages. The wider study: About one barcoded beta molecule per two T cells was the capture yield of template switching.

General observations from the study: Measured against age, TCR beta diversity per million T cells decreased in a roughly linear manner. CMV status of donors was unknown, possibly confounding expanded clonotype changes.

V dropped 2 bases and J dropped 7; count of bases not matched to a gene: 4. CDR1 and CDR2 from the germline V gene are SQVTM and ANQGSEA. This CDR3 region has 12 residues. Comments on this clonotype: The antigen is undetermined.

Alongside a J-beta primer mix, a sample-barcoded 5' primer served in a second PCR lasting roughly 7 to 11 cycles. TCRdb re-derived calls from the 5' RACE reads in MiXCR, one entry per CDR3 protein. The table has about 650,000 distinct CDR3 sequences, 52% seen once. The V and J genes are TRBV29-1 and TRBJ1-2; TRBD1 agrees at 7 bases. The sequenced material came from blood. This TCR derives from a woman over 75 in good health. This chain's CDR3 is CSVEKGAGGYTF. The CDR3 nucleotides read TGCAGCGTTGAAAAGGGGGCCGGTGGCTACACCTTC.